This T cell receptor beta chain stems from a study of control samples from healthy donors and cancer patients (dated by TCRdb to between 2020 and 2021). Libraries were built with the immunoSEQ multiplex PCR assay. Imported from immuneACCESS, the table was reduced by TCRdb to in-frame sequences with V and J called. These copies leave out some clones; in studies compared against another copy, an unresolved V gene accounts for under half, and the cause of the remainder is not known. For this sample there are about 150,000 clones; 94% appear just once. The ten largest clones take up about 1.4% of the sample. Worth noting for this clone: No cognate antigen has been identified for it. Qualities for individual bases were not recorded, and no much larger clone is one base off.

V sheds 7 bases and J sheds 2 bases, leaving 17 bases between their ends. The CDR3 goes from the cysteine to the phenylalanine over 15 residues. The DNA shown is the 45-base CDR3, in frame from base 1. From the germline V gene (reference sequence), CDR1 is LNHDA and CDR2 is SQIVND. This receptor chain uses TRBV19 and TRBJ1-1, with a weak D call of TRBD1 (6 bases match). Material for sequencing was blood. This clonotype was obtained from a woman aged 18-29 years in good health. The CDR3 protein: CASTLKGVPNTEAFF. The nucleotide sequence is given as TGTGCCAGTACCCTTAAGGGGGTGCCCAACACTGAAGCTTTCTTT.